The clone carrying this T cell receptor (beta chain) occurred many times. This entry is derived from a study of CD8+CD57+ T cells in acquired aplastic anemia. The overall study: Isolated CD4+ and CD8+ cells, once sorted, yielded DNA averaging roughly 3.2 ug.

Sequencing involved patients with CD8+CD57+ cell expansion previously shown by flow cytometry. No therapy was given to patients before blood sampling. The ends were cut back, 1 base at V and 5 bases at J, with 5 bases in the middle. Germline CDR1 is SGHVS and CDR2 is FQNEAQ. The CDR3 extends over 12 amino acids. Genomic DNA provided the template from which TCR beta VDJ and CDR3 profiles were obtained. TCRdb redid the calling of the reads with MiXCR, one entry per CDR3 protein. Here the sample spans approximately 470,000 distinct CDR3 sequences, roughly a third being singletons. Sequenced: sorted CD4+, CD8+, or CD8+CD57+ T cells (not recorded which) from PBMCs. The chain has TRBV7-8 and TRBJ2-5; D not certain. The sequence was collected from a human donor with aplastic anemia. The DNA for the CDR3 is TGTGCCAGCAGCTTAGGATCCGAGACCCAGTACTTC. Translating it yields CASSLGSETQYF.